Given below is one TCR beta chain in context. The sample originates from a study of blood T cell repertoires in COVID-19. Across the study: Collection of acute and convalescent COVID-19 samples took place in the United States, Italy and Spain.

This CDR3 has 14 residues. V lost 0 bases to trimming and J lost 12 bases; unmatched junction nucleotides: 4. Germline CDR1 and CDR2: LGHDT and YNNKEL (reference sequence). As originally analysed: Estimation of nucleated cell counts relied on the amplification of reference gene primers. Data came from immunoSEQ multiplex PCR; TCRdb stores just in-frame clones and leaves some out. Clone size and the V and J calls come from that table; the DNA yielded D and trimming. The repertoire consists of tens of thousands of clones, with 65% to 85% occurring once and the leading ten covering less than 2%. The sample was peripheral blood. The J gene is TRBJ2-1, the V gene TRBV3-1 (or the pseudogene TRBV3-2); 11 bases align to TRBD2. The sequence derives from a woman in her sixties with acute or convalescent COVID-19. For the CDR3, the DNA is TGTGCCAGCAGCCAAGATTTGCTAGCGGGAGGGCAGTTCTTC. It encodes CASSQDLLAGGQFF.